This T cell receptor (beta chain) was sequenced in a study of CD8+CD57+ T cells in acquired aplastic anemia (dated 2018 in TCRdb). Broadly, across the study: On average, sorted CD4+ and CD8+ cells yielded approximately 3 ug of extracted DNA, with a range of about 0.19 to 30 ug. An average of around 9.8 million reads for CD4+ cells and approximately 11 million reads for CD8+ cells was obtained from healthy donor samples.

TCR beta VDJ combination and CDR3 sequence profiling used genomic DNA as the template. An Illumina HiSeq 2000 was the platform used for TCR repertoire sequencing. As for the authors' bioinformatics: Repertoires were assessed using TRBV/TRBJ rearrangement plots, CDR3 size and DJ length profiles, and Simpson's diversity index. The most abundant DNA sequence in the deep sequencing data was defined as the immunodominant clone. CDR3 amino acid sequences were checked for sharing between subjects and were compared against published repertoires and the VDJdb database. In TCRdb, the public reads were trimmed at Q25 with fastp and aligned with MiXCR, with productive beta chains retained. Merged by CDR3 protein, the rows form single entries marked with the most common genes and DNA. TCRdb, not the authors, supplied the V and J calls. Recorded for this sample are some 190,000 distinct CDR3 sequences; about half of them occurred a single time. The ten largest clonotypes hold 2.5% to 3.5% of the sample.

The CDR3 starts with the cysteine, ends with the phenylalanine, and has 16 residues. The CDR3 DNA has 48 bases and is translated from base 1. V is trimmed back by 4 bases and J by 11 bases, and the junction contains 13 bases that no gene match accounts for. The investigation overall reported the following: Patients and healthy controls showed no significant difference in CD8+ Simpson's diversity (P=0.060). Some 31 CD8+ CDR3 sequences were shared between patients and controls but appeared highly expressed in patients and within their immunodominant clones.

This clonotype was counted between two and nine times. No antigen is known for it. Base-call qualities are not available, and no considerably larger clone is one nucleotide away. TCR repertoires of sorted CD4+ and CD8+ blood T cells from severe aplastic anemia patients and healthy subjects were deep-sequenced in the study. Ficoll-Paque density gradient centrifugation was used to isolate peripheral blood mononuclear cells. CD4+ and CD8+ T cells were sorted by FACS or magnetic beads before DNA extraction. Sequenced material: sorted CD4+, CD8+, or CD8+CD57+ T cells (not recorded which) from PBMCs. This receptor was obtained from a human donor in good health. The V gene is TRBV12-3 or TRBV12-4 and the J gene is TRBJ2-1, with 11 central nucleotides matching TRBD2. In nucleotide form, the sequence is TGTGCCAGCAGTTCCCCCCGCCGACTAGCGGGGATGAAGCAGTTCTTC. Translated, it gives CASSSPRRLAGMKQFF.